The 21 T cell receptor beta chains below come from one sample, sequenced in a study of cytomegalovirus exposure and HLA in healthy donors. With 60 Vbeta and 13 Jbeta primers, the PCR was carried out. Only in-frame clones appear in the TCRdb table, and some are missing; sequencing was by immunoSEQ multiplex PCR. The profile shows approximately 190,000 clones, about 80% of them singletons. The sequenced sample consisted of PBMCs. The receptors originated from a woman aged 45-65 years in good health and CMV-seropositive.

The chain joins TRBV10-3 to TRBJ1-5, with TRBD1 as a possible D gene (5 bases). Germline CDR1 ENHRY, CDR2 SYGVKD. This CDR3 contains 13 residues. The V and J ends lost 10 bases and 3 bases respectively, with 13 bases between them. The CDR3 loop is CATTTGYNQPQHF. In nucleotides, the CDR3 is TGTGCCACGACAACAGGATACAATCAGCCCCAGCATTTT.

This sequence joins TRBV5-1 and TRBJ2-1, with D possibly matching TRBD1 (6 bases). In germline, CDR1 is SGHRS, CDR2 YFSETQ. The CDR3 extends over 16 amino acids. The V end lost 4 bases, the J end lost 0 bases, and 14 bases lay between the germline ends. CDR3 sequence reads: CASSLQGSRSYNEQFF. CDR3 sequence (DNA): TGCGCCAGCAGCCTACAGGGTTCCCGCTCCTACAATGAGCAGTTCTTC.

This clone has a handful of counts. The chain uses TRBV28 and TRBJ1-5, with D tentatively TRBD1 (5 bases). V was trimmed by 5 bases and J by 2 bases, leaving 16 bases between them. This CDR3 has 16 amino acids. Germline V lookup: CDR1 MDHEN, CDR2 SYDVKM. The chain's CDR3 is CASSLGAGFRNQPQHF. The DNA of the CDR3 is TGTGCCAGCAGTCTAGGGGCCGGATTTCGCAATCAGCCCCAGCATTTT.

This clone was seen a single time. This rearrangement joins TRBV19 to TRBJ2-4; 9 bases are shared with TRBD1. This CDR3 contains 16 residues. Germline V gives CDR1 LNHDA, CDR2 SQIVND (reference sequence). The junction had 6 bases not matched to a gene; V was cut back by 6 bases and J by 0 bases. The CDR3 region is CASRSGQGLAKNIQYF. Here the CDR3 DNA reads TGTGCCAGTAGAAGCGGACAGGGGCTAGCCAAAAACATTCAGTACTTC.

This clone was seen once. V is TRBV9 and J is TRBJ2-7; no clear D. In germline, CDR1 is SGDLS, CDR2 YYNGEE. This CDR3 is 13 amino acids long. Deletions cut 0 bases from V and 2 bases from J, with 6 bases between. CDR3 nucleotide sequence: TGTGCCAGCAGCGTAGGGCCAGCCTACGAGCAGTACTTC. Protein: CASSVGPAYEQYF.

This rearrangement joins TRBV10-1 to TRBJ2-3; 7 bases agree with TRBD1. There are 16 residues in the CDR3. Germline loops: CDR1 WNHNN, CDR2 SYGVQD (reference sequence). Unmatched junction bases numbered 14, after V lost 6 bases and J lost 5 bases. The CDR3 DNA is TGCGCCAGCAGCGAGGGGGCGACCCTGTTAAAAGATACGCAGTATTTT. This codes for CASSEGATLLKDTQYF.

This clone was recorded only once. This chain connects TRBV25-1 to TRBJ2-2, with D possibly matching TRBD2 (5 bases). Trimming took off 1 base at V and 5 bases at J, with 14 bases between the two ends. The germline V gene encodes CDR1 MGHDK and CDR2 SYGVNS. This CDR3 has 16 residues. CDR3 DNA sequence: TGTGCCAGCAGTGAATCAGATTTCGGGGAAACCGGGGAGCTGTTTTTT. This encodes CASSESDFGETGELFF.

V is TRBV29-1 and J is TRBJ1-1; 8 nucleotides agree with TRBD1. V dropped 4 bases and J dropped 2; count of bases not matched to a gene: 9. Germline V gives CDR1 SQVTM, CDR2 ANQGSEA. The CDR3 has 15 amino acids. The CDR3 here is CSVAGTGPPNTEAFF. The CDR3 DNA is TGCAGCGTTGCTGGGACAGGTCCTCCAAACACTGAAGCTTTCTTT.

The rearrangement links TRBV30 to TRBJ1-4, with TRBD1 matching over 7 bases. Trimming took 0 bases from V and 8 from J; bases not matched to a gene: 6. CDR3 length equals 14 residues. The germline V gene encodes CDR1 GTSNPN and CDR2 SVGIG (reference sequence). CDR3 in amino acids: CAWSVKGAGEKLFF. CDR3 in DNA: TGTGCCTGGAGTGTAAAGGGGGCTGGCGAAAAACTGTTTTTT.

The chain recombines TRBV5-1 with TRBJ1-1, with 8 bases that match TRBD1. The CDR3 runs 14 residues. In germline, CDR1 is SGHRS, CDR2 YFSETQ. J lost 7 bases, V lost 0 bases, and 5 bases had no gene match. As DNA, the CDR3 is TGCGCCAGCAGCTTGGAAATGACAGGGGTTGAAGCTTTCTTT. Its translation: CASSLEMTGVEAFF.

The V gene is TRBV5-1, the J gene TRBJ1-5, with 9 bases aligning to TRBD1. The CDR3 runs 15 residues. The germline V gene encodes CDR1 SGHRS and CDR2 YFSETQ. Losses at the gene ends were 0 bases for V and 6 bases for J; bases not matched to a gene: 4. In nucleotides, the CDR3 is TGCGCCAGCAGCTTGGAACCGGGACAGGGTCAGCCCCAGCATTTT. Protein sequence: CASSLEPGQGQPQHF.

This rearrangement joins TRBV18 to TRBJ2-7, with 8 bases aligning to TRBD2. The CDR3 runs to 16 residues. V was clipped by 3 bases and J by 7 bases; unmatched bases: 14. Germline CDR1 is KGHSH and CDR2 is LQKENI. The CDR3 region has the DNA TGTGCCAGCTCACCGACCGGAATCGGGGGGGGCGGTGAGCAGTACTTC. The encoded protein is CASSPTGIGGGGEQYF.

The chain couples TRBV6-1 to TRBJ1-2; 10 bases are shared with TRBD1. Trimming took 6 bases from V and 8 from J; bases not matched to a gene: 3. Germline V gene lookup returns CDR1 MNHNS and CDR2 SASEGT. This CDR3 has 12 residues. As DNA, the CDR3 is TGTGCCAGCAGCCGGACAGGGGGAGGCTACACCTTC. Translated, it gives CASSRTGGGYTF.

The gene calls are TRBV5-6 and TRBJ2-7; D possibly corresponds to TRBD2 (6 bases). V gave up 0 bases and J gave up 6 bases, with 13 bases separating them. Looked up from germline, CDR1 is SGHDT and CDR2 is YYEEEE. This CDR3 is built from 14 residues. The DNA of the CDR3 is TGTGCCAGCAGCTTGGCCTTTTATAGCGGCGAGCAGTACTTC. It specifies CASSLAFYSGEQYF.

The rearrangement uses TRBV2 and TRBJ2-1; the match to TRBD1 covers 8 bases. The CDR3 extends over 15 amino acids. The germline gives CDR1 SNHLY, CDR2 FYNNEI. Trimming removed 5 bases from V and 3 bases from J; junction bases left unmatched: 6. This chain's CDR3 is CASSPRTGSYNEQFF. Here the CDR3 DNA reads TGTGCCAGCAGTCCCAGGACAGGGAGCTACAATGAGCAGTTCTTC.

The J gene is TRBJ2-7, the V gene TRBV28; 8 bases match TRBD1. Trimming at V came to 6 bases and at J to 2 bases, leaving 6 bases not matched to a gene. Germline values: CDR1 MDHEN, CDR2 SYDVKM. There are 14 residues in the CDR3. This chain's CDR3 is CASSLRQGPYEQYF. Written as DNA, the CDR3 is TGTGCCAGCAGCCTACGACAGGGGCCCTACGAGCAGTACTTC. The full variable domain, with the rest looked up from reference TRBV28 and TRBJ2-7, is DVKVTQSSRYLVKRTGEKVFLECVQDMDHENMFWYRQDPGLGLRLIYFSYDVKMKEKGDIPEGYSVSREKKERFSLILESASTNQTSMYLCASSLRQGPYEQYFGPGTRLTVT.

The chain couples TRBV7-6 to TRBJ1-5; D gene unclear. CDR1 and CDR2 from the germline V gene are SGHVS and FNYEAQ. V was pared by 1 base and J by 6 bases, with 7 bases between. This CDR3 region has 13 residues. CDR3 protein: CASSLGVSQPQHF. The CDR3 coding sequence is TGTGCCAGCAGCTTAGGAGTTTCTCAGCCCCAGCATTTT.

The genes are TRBV9 and TRBJ1-4; tentatively, D is TRBD1 (6 bases). The V gene's germline CDR1 is SGDLS and CDR2 YYNGEE. The CDR3 runs to 20 residues. V dropped 1 base and J dropped 7 bases, with 29 bases sitting between them. The CDR3, as DNA: TGTGCCAGCAGCGTAAGCGGGGGCATAGAACAGTATCCCCTTATTGAAAAACTGTTTTTT. This encodes CASSVSGGIEQYPLIEKLFF.

This chain's CDR3 is CASSARPRERGAGGTQYF. The DNA of the CDR3 is TGTGCCAGCAGCGCCCGACCGAGAGAGCGGGGGGCGGGAGGTACGCAGTATTTT. This chain connects TRBV9 to TRBJ2-3, with 9 nucleotides matching TRBD2. Germline CDR1 SGDLS, CDR2 YYNGEE. The CDR3 is 18 amino acids. V shed 3 bases and J 8 bases; nucleotides not matched to a gene: 19.

This clone was counted a single time. The chain joins TRBV7-3 to TRBJ1-4; a possible D gene is TRBD1 (5 bases). This CDR3 has 15 amino acids. Germline CDR1 SGHTA, CDR2 FQGTGA. Trimming left V 2 bases short and J 8 bases short, with 15 bases between. CDR3 sequence reads: CASSLQAGWQEKLFF. CDR3 nucleotides: TGTGCCAGCAGCTTACAGGCAGGGTGGCAGGAAAAACTGTTTTTT. Full variable domain (missing parts from reference TRBV7-3 and TRBJ1-4): GAGVSQTPSNKVTEKGKYVELRCDPISGHTALYWYRQSLGQGPEFLIYFQGTGAADDSGLPNDRFFAVRPEGSVSTLKIQRTERGDSAVYLCASSLQAGWQEKLFFGSGTQLSVL.

V usage is TRBV13 and J usage is TRBJ1-2, with 9 bases that match TRBD1. The ends lost 5 bases at V and 7 bases at J; junction bases unmatched: 5. Germline V gene lookup returns CDR1 PRHDT and CDR2 FYEKMQ (reference sequence). The CDR3 length is 13 residues. CDR3 in DNA: TGTGCCAGCAGCCAACAGGGGGCGTTTGGCTACACCTTC. It is translated as CASSQQGAFGYTF. The full variable domain, its missing parts supplied by reference TRBV13 and TRBJ1-2, is AAGVIQSPRHLIKEKRETATLKCYPIPRHDTVYWYQQGPGQDPQFLISFYEKMQSDKGSIPDRFSAQQFSDYHSELNMSSLELGDSALYFCASSQQGAFGYTFGSGTRLTVV.